The 9 T cell receptor beta chains given below trace back to one sample, sequenced in a study of cytomegalovirus exposure and HLA in healthy donors (dated by TCRdb to about 2017). Library construction relied on the immunoSEQ multiplex PCR assay. The multiplex PCR relied on a mix of 60 forward primers for TCR Vbeta segments and 13 reverse primers for TCR Jbeta segments. TCRdb retrieved this table from immuneACCESS and kept in-frame rearrangements only. Not all clones are present; in checked studies, unresolved V genes account for under half, and no reason is known for the remainder. In this sample the table shows about 100,000 clones, 75% to 85% of which occur a single time. The ten largest clones represent approximately 3.7% of the sample. Sequenced input: PBMCs. All receptors come from a female donor in good health and CMV-seropositive.

CDR3 protein: CASSPLSVDTGELFF. For the CDR3, the DNA is TGTGCCAGCAGTCCTCTTAGCGTTGACACCGGGGAGCTGTTTTTT. The rearrangement joins TRBV27 to TRBJ2-2, with D tentatively TRBD2 (5 bases). The CDR3 loop spans 15 amino acids. The V end was cut by 5 bases, the J end by 3 bases, with 13 bases between. The germline V gene encodes CDR1 MNHEY and CDR2 SMNVEV (reference sequence).

The V gene is TRBV5-1, the J gene TRBJ1-1, with 7 bases lining up with TRBD1. There are 15 residues in the CDR3. Germline CDR1 is SGHRS and CDR2 is YFSETQ. J lost 1 base, V lost 4 bases, and 7 bases had no gene match. The CDR3 coding sequence is TGCGCCAGCAGCCCCGGACAGGCGACGAACACTGAAGCTTTCTTT. Its protein product is CASSPGQATNTEAFF.

The chain joins TRBV9 to TRBJ2-7, with a possible D match to TRBD1 (5 bases). The CDR3 contains 13 residues. Trimming left V 3 bases short and J 6 bases short, with 13 bases between. CDR1 and CDR2 from the germline V gene are SGDLS and YYNGEE. CDR3 in amino acids: CASSGLGLGEQYF. The CDR3 DNA follows: TGTGCCAGCAGCGGCCTGGGGCTTGGCGAGCAGTACTTC.

This chain joins TRBV6-4 and TRBJ2-1, with 8 bases identical to TRBD2. CDR1 is MRHNA, CDR2 SNTAGT, per germline. CDR3 size: 15 residues. V trimming: 3 bases; J trimming: 8 bases; junction bases outside the gene matches: 9. CDR3 amino acids: CASSEGAGGGDEQFF. CDR3 nucleotides: TGTGCCAGCAGTGAAGGGGCGGGAGGCGGGGATGAGCAGTTCTTC.

CDR3 in DNA: TGTGCCAGCAGCTTAGGAAGGGAGCTTAATGAAAAACTGTTTTTT. This sequence encodes CASSLGRELNEKLFF. J is TRBJ1-4 and V is TRBV7-9; D is ambiguous. Trimming removed 1 base from V and 4 bases from J, with 10 bases in between. The V gene's germline CDR1 is SEHNR and CDR2 FQNEAQ (reference sequence). The CDR3 runs to 15 residues.

Comment on this clone: One end of the junction does not line up with germline, which may come from a read error. V and J are TRBV7-9 and TRBJ1-5; D perhaps matches TRBD1 (5 bases). Germline assignment: CDR1 SEHNR and CDR2 FQNEAQ (reference sequence). The CDR3 has 15 amino acids. CDR3 residues: CSSSLRGDPNQPQHF. The CDR3 DNA is TGTTCCAGCAGCTTAAGGGGCGACCCCAATCAGCCCCAGCATTTT.

This sequence joins TRBV7-2 and TRBJ2-7, with D possibly being TRBD1 (6 bases). Trimming left V 8 bases short and J 9 bases short, with 20 bases between. Germline V gives CDR1 SGHTA, CDR2 FQGNSA. The CDR3 consists of 13 residues. The CDR3 coding sequence is TGTGCCAGCGGGGAACAGGGTCCAATCGGGCAGTACTTC. It yields the protein CASGEQGPIGQYF. Full variable domain (remainder filled in from reference TRBV7-2 and TRBJ2-7): GAGVSQSPSNKVTEKGKDVELRCDPISGHTALYWYRQSLGQGLEFLIYFQGNSAPDKSGLPSDRFSAERTGGSVSTLTIQRTQQEDSAVYLCASGEQGPIGQYFGPGTRLTVT.

This chain joins TRBV5-1 and TRBJ2-1; tentative D call: TRBD2 (7 bases). The CDR3 runs to 15 residues. The V and J ends lost 5 bases and 5 bases respectively, with 17 bases between them. In germline, CDR1 is SGHRS, CDR2 YFSETQ. The CDR3 sequence: CASRPLGGPDNEQFF. The CDR3 coding sequence is TGCGCCAGCAGGCCCTTGGGGGGGCCAGACAATGAGCAGTTCTTC.

This chain connects TRBV7-8 to TRBJ2-1; 13 nucleotides match TRBD2. The germline V gene has CDR1 SGHVS and CDR2 FQNEAQ. With V trimmed by 2 bases and J by 8 bases, 9 bases remained unmatched. CDR3 length equals 17 residues. In DNA, the CDR3 is TGTGCCAGCAGCTTACCGCGGGGACTAGCGGGAATGGATGAGCAGTTCTTC. Protein product: CASSLPRGLAGMDEQFF. The full variable domain, with the rest looked up from reference TRBV7-8 and TRBJ2-1, is GAGVSQSPRYKVAKRGQDVALRCDPISGHVSLFWYQQALGQGPEFLTYFQNEAQLDKSGLPSDRFFAERPEGSVSTLKIQRTQQEDSAVYLCASSLPRGLAGMDEQFFGPGTRLTVL.